These 20 T cell receptor beta chains were sequenced from one sample in a study of T cell responses to AZD1222 COVID-19 vaccine. Here immunoSEQ multiplex PCR was the method, and the copy in TCRdb shows in-frame clones only, minus some. The top ten clones hold 3.5% to 5.5% of a sample with tens of thousands of clones, around nine tenths of them seen once. The sample here was peripheral blood, taken on day 0 of MenACWY control vaccination. The receptors were sampled from an adult in good health.

The chain links TRBV6-5 to TRBJ1-3; no firm D call. V lost 6 bases and J 2 bases, leaving 14 bases between the germline ends. Per the germline V gene, CDR1 is MNHEY and CDR2 is SVGAGI. The CDR3 is made up of 15 amino acids. The CDR3 protein is CASSSVGPTGNTIYF. CDR3 nucleotides: TGTGCCAGCAGCTCAGTAGGTCCGACTGGAAACACCATATATTTT.

The V gene is TRBV30, the J gene TRBJ2-2, with 7 bases aligning to TRBD2. The CDR3 loop spans 14 amino acids. The V segment lost 0 bases and the J segment 6 bases; nucleotides outside the gene matches: 4. CDR1 is GTSNPN, CDR2 SVGIG, per germline (reference sequence). CDR3: CAWSVGSGAGELFF. Written as DNA, the CDR3 is TGTGCCTGGAGTGTAGGGAGCGGGGCCGGGGAGCTGTTTTTT.

V and J are TRBV30 and TRBJ1-2, with no clear D. V lost 1 base, J lost 8 bases, and 14 bases lay in between. Germline V gene data show CDR1 as GTSNPN and CDR2 as SVGIG (reference sequence). CDR3 length: 13 residues. The CDR3 sequence: CAWSEGGQQGYTF. CDR3 nucleotide sequence: TGTGCCTGGAGTGAGGGTGGCCAGCAAGGCTACACCTTC.

Details on this clone: At one end, the junction sequence differs from germline, possibly due to a read error. The V call is TRBV7-9, the J call TRBJ2-7; TRBD2 is a possible D gene (5 bases). CDR1 SEHNR and CDR2 FQNEAQ come from the germline V gene (reference sequence). CDR3 length equals 11 residues. CDR3 in amino acids: CASSLAMEVFF. In DNA, the CDR3 is TGTGCCAGCAGCTTAGCGATGGAGGTCTTCTTC. The whole variable domain, filled in from reference TRBV7-9 and TRBJ2-7, reads DTGVSQNPRHKITKRGQNVTFRCDPISEHNRLYWYRQTLGQGPEFLTYFQNEAQLEKSRLLSDRFSAERPKGSFSTLEIQRTEQGDSAMYLCASSLAMEVFFGPGTRLTVT.

The J gene is TRBJ1-2, the V gene TRBV6-6; tentatively, D is TRBD1 (6 bases). Germline loops: CDR1 MNHNY, CDR2 SVGAGI (reference sequence). The CDR3 has 11 residues. V shed 11 bases and J shed 1 base, with 8 bases lying between them. The CDR3 region has the DNA TGTGCCGCGGACAGTAACTATGGCTACACCTTC. It encodes CAADSNYGYTF.

The chain carries TRBV28 and TRBJ2-5; TRBD1 aligns across 7 bases. Losses at the gene ends were 8 bases for V and 4 bases for J; bases not matched to a gene: 7. Per germline, CDR1 MDHEN and CDR2 SYDVKM. This CDR3 spans 13 amino acids. In nucleotides, the CDR3 is TGTGCCAGCCTACAGGGGATGGGAGAGACCCAGTACTTC. Protein: CASLQGMGETQYF.

CDR3 DNA: TGTGCCAGCAGTTGGACAGGGGTAGCCGAGCAGTACTTC. The encoded protein is CASSWTGVAEQYF. The chain joins TRBV6-2 or TRBV6-3 to TRBJ2-7; TRBD1 matches 9 bases. With 4 bases clipped from V and 6 bases from J, the junction kept 4 bases outside the gene matches. The CDR3 totals 13 residues. Looked up from germline, CDR1 is MNHEY and CDR2 is SVGEGT.

The chain links TRBV7-2 to TRBJ2-1; D is undetermined. CDR3 size: 14 residues. CDR1 SGHTA and CDR2 FQGNSA come from the germline V gene. V was cut by 5 bases and J by 7 bases, with 15 bases left in between. Written as DNA, the CDR3 is TGTGCCAGCAGCCACGGCGGTCTTGGGAATGAGCAGTTCTTC. It yields the protein CASSHGGLGNEQFF.

The chain couples TRBV6-5 to TRBJ1-6; D call uncertain. Germline V gene sequence: CDR1 MNHEY, CDR2 SVGAGI. This CDR3 has 13 amino acids. The V end was cut by 10 bases, the J end by 7 bases, with 14 bases between. The CDR3 sequence is CAITPPENSPLHF. As DNA, the CDR3 is TGTGCCATCACTCCCCCGGAGAATTCACCCCTCCACTTT.

The chain carries TRBV6-5 and TRBJ1-1; 7 nucleotides line up with TRBD1. Germline values: CDR1 MNHEY, CDR2 SVGAGI. CDR3 length equals 14 residues. V shed 6 bases, J shed 0 bases, and the junction held 4 bases outside the gene matches. DNA for the CDR3: TGTGCCAGCAGCCCGGGACAGATGAACACTGAAGCTTTCTTT. Translation: CASSPGQMNTEAFF.

The V and J genes are TRBV7-2 and TRBJ2-2; TRBD1 aligns across 9 bases. From germline, CDR1 is SGHTA and CDR2 FQGNSA. Unmatched junction bases numbered 4, after V lost 1 base and J lost 7 bases. The CDR3 consists of 15 residues. CDR3 region: CASSLGQGVGGELFF. DNA of the CDR3: TGTGCCAGCAGCTTAGGACAGGGGGTTGGCGGGGAGCTGTTTTTT.

This rearrangement joins TRBV19 to TRBJ1-1, with D tentatively TRBD1 (5 bases). Germline V gene sequence: CDR1 LNHDA, CDR2 SQIVND (reference sequence). The ends were cut back, 9 bases at V and 1 base at J, with 9 bases in the middle. The CDR3 spans 12 residues. CDR3 DNA: TGTGCCAGCAGGGAGCGGAACACTGAAGCTTTCTTT. Translated, it gives CASRERNTEAFF.

This clone was seen only once. In DNA, the CDR3 is TGTGCCAGCAGCGAACGACTAGCGGGAGGGGCAGATACGCAGTATTTT. Translated: CASSERLAGGADTQYF. The chain has TRBV5-4 and TRBJ2-3; 14 positions agree with TRBD2. This CDR3 has 16 amino acids. Germline V CDR1 and CDR2: SGHNT, YYREEE (reference sequence). With V trimmed by 4 bases and J by 4 bases, 5 bases remained unmatched.

This clone was picked up one time. J is TRBJ2-3 and V is TRBV6-5, with 9 bases aligning to TRBD2. This CDR3 is 14 amino acids long. Per the germline V gene, CDR1 is MNHEY and CDR2 is SVGAGI. Trimming took 8 bases from V and 1 from J; bases not matched to a gene: 4. The CDR3 here is CASGSGSRTDTQYF. The CDR3 nucleotides are TGTGCCAGCGGTAGCGGGAGTCGCACAGATACGCAGTATTTT.

The chain has TRBV27 and TRBJ2-7; 9 bases agree with TRBD1. J was trimmed by 10 bases and V by 2 bases; bases with no gene match: 9. The CDR3 is 14 residues long. Germline V gene data show CDR1 as MNHEY and CDR2 as SMNVEV (reference sequence). The DNA for the CDR3 is TGTGCCAGCAGTTTAACCCGCGGGACAGGGCAACAGTACTTC. Translating it yields CASSLTRGTGQQYF.

J is TRBJ1-1 and V is TRBV9; 7 bases are shared with TRBD1. The CDR3 runs 14 residues. Losses at the gene ends were 4 bases for V and 7 bases for J; bases not matched to a gene: 10. Germline assignment: CDR1 SGDLS and CDR2 YYNGEE. The CDR3 here is CASSLGTVSLEAFF. CDR3 DNA: TGTGCCAGCAGCCTGGGGACAGTATCTCTTGAAGCTTTCTTT. Full variable domain (missing parts from reference TRBV9 and TRBJ1-1): DSGVTQTPKHLITATGQRVTLRCSPRSGDLSVYWYQQSLDQGLQFLIQYYNGEERAKGNILERFSAQQFPDLHSELNLSSLELGDSALYFCASSLGTVSLEAFFGQGTRLTVV.

This clone was observed a few times. The V gene is TRBV3-1 (or the pseudogene TRBV3-2), the J gene TRBJ1-1, with D possibly being TRBD1 (5 bases). The CDR3 length is 15 residues. V was cut by 1 base and J by 4 bases, with 13 bases left in between. Germline loops: CDR1 LGHDT, CDR2 YNNKEL (reference sequence). The CDR3 spells CASSQASGSRTEAFF. The CDR3 DNA is TGTGCCAGCAGCCAAGCGTCAGGGAGCCGCACTGAAGCTTTCTTT.

This clone was picked up one time. The rearrangement uses TRBV6-5 and TRBJ2-7; 7 bases line up with TRBD1. This CDR3 comprises 14 residues. After removal of 6 bases from V and 2 bases from J, the junction contained 7 bases not matched to a gene. Germline V lookup: CDR1 MNHEY, CDR2 SVGAGI. CDR3 nucleotide sequence: TGTGCCAGCAGACAGGGGAAGATCACCTACGAGCAGTACTTC. It encodes CASRQGKITYEQYF.

The chain carries TRBV19 and TRBJ1-1; D gene uncertain. CDR1 and CDR2 from the germline V gene are LNHDA and SQIVND (reference sequence). Trimming removed 4 bases from V and 1 base from J, with 16 bases in between. The CDR3 is 16 residues long. The CDR3 reads CASSTDRGAKNTEAFF. In DNA, the CDR3 is TGTGCCAGTAGTACCGACCGCGGCGCGAAGAACACTGAAGCTTTCTTT.

The sample holds a few counts of this clone. The J gene is TRBJ1-1, the V gene TRBV2, with TRBD1 as a possible D gene (5 bases). The V gene's germline CDR1 is SNHLY and CDR2 FYNNEI. The CDR3 runs to 11 residues. The germline V and J ends were trimmed by 6 bases and 5 bases, with 7 bases remaining between them. This chain's CDR3 is CASRRQTEAFF. The DNA of the CDR3 is TGTGCCAGCAGAAGACAGACTGAAGCTTTCTTT. The full variable domain, completed using reference TRBV2 and TRBJ1-1, is EPEVTQTPSHQVTQMGQEVILRCVPISNHLYFYWYRQILGQKVEFLVSFYNNEISEKSEIFDDQFSVERPDGSNFTLKIRSTKLEDSAMYFCASRRQTEAFFGQGTRLTVV.